This record looks at one T cell receptor beta chain sequence and its context. The antigen is unknown. Sequencing used immunoSEQ multiplex PCR; TCRdb keeps in-frame clones, though not all of them. Among around 83,000 clones listed, approximately 84% were seen once. Baseline, cycle 4 day 1, and cycle 7 day 1 were the blood sampling points. The data belong to a study of OX40 agonist ivuxolimab in advanced cancers. Study conclusions and caveats: The study found among the lowest clonal expansion in partial responders at 0.1-3.0 mg/kg.

The sequencing here drew on CD4+ or CD8+ T cells sorted from blood, taken in a trial of the OX40 agonist ivuxolimab. The source of this sequence is an adult with an advanced solid tumor such as melanoma, head and neck, liver or kidney cancer.

CDR3 sequence (DNA): TGTGCCAGTAGTACCCGGGACTTCTTAGGGGAGCAGTACTTC. It encodes CASSTRDFLGEQYF. V gene TRBV19 combines with J gene TRBJ2-7; D is perhaps TRBD2 (6 bases). The V gene lost 4 bases and the J gene lost 7 bases, with 17 bases spanning the gap. The germline gives CDR1 LNHDA, CDR2 SQIVND (reference sequence). The length of the CDR3 is 14 residues. Complete variable domain (other parts from reference TRBV19 and TRBJ2-7): DGGITQSPKYLFRKEGQNVTLSCEQNLNHDAMYWYRQDPGQGLRLIYYSQIVNDFQKGDIAEGYSVSREKKESFPLTVTSAQKNPTAFYLCASSTRDFLGEQYFGPGTRLTVT.